This TCR beta chain comes out of a study of CD8+ T cells in alopecia areata. CDR1 is LNHDA and CDR2 is SQIVND in the germline V gene (reference sequence). The CDR3 spans 14 residues. The J segment lost 8 bases and the V segment lost 3 bases, leaving 5 bases of the junction unmatched. Following RNA extraction, reverse transcription yielded cDNA that acted as the sequencing template. The method was immunoSEQ multiplex PCR; TCRdb's version includes in-frame clones alone and lacks a portion of them. The sample consists of 30,000 to 35,000 clones, 55% of them appearing once. Obtained from alopecia areata patients were lesional scalp punch biopsies along with peripheral blood. This clone turned up a few times.

The chain employs TRBV19 and TRBJ2-1; 9 bases map to TRBD2. The receptor's source is a human donor with alopecia areata. The sample comprised NKG2D-high CD8+ T cells sorted from blood. CDR3 nucleotides: TGTGCCAGTAGTATCGGAGCGGGAGGTTATGAGCAGTTCTTC. Its translation is CASSIGAGGYEQFF. Drawing the rest from reference TRBV19 and TRBJ2-1, the complete variable domain is DGGITQSPKYLFRKEGQNVTLSCEQNLNHDAMYWYRQDPGQGLRLIYYSQIVNDFQKGDIAEGYSVSREKKESFPLTVTSAQKNPTAFYLCASSIGAGGYEQFFGPGTRLTVL.